Below, 16 T cell receptor beta chains from the same sample are listed, as sequenced in a study of CD8 T cells in ankylosing spondylitis. These TCRs are of unknown antigen specificity. MiXCR was run by TCRdb on the 5' RACE reads, yielding one entry per CDR3 protein. The sample gives about 840,000 distinct CDR3 sequences, approximately 12% of which show up once; more than 0.5% is in the top ten. Findings and limits, study-wide: Ankylosing spondylitis blood seemed to carry a telltale TCR beta motif made of eight highly homologous variants.

The sequenced material came from blood, either unsorted or a sorted T cell fraction (not recorded which). The receptors were sampled from a male donor with ankylosing spondylitis.

A few counts support this clonotype. This chain joins TRBV10-3 and TRBJ2-1; 16 bases are shared with TRBD2. CDR1 and CDR2 (germline): ENHRY, SYGVKD. Unmatched junction bases numbered 4, after V lost 6 bases and J lost 5 bases. The CDR3 totals 16 residues. Here the CDR3 reads CAISPGLAGGDNEQFF. The CDR3 bases are TGTGCCATCAGCCCGGGACTAGCGGGAGGGGACAATGAGCAGTTCTTC.

About this clonotype itself: Given a much more abundant clone one base away, this may be a read error. This rearrangement joins TRBV10-1 to TRBJ2-1; D remains unclear. The germline CDR1 and CDR2 sequences are WNHNN and SYGVQD (reference sequence). Between the trimmed V and J ends, which lost 5 bases and 6 bases, there was a span of 11 bases. This CDR3 is 13 amino acids long. The CDR3 sequence is CASSTDGFNEQFF. CDR3 in DNA: TGCGCCAGCAGTACCGACGGGTTCAATGAGCAGTTCTTC.

This clonotype was detected many times. V and J are TRBV15 and TRBJ2-7, with 7 bases lining up with TRBD2. The germline V gene has CDR1 LNHNV and CDR2 YYDKDF (reference sequence). Trimming cost V 0 bases and J 1 base; bases outside gene matches: 9. The CDR3 spans 17 residues. For the CDR3, the DNA is TGTGCCACCAGCAGAGATAGAGGGCTAGCGGATTCCTACGAGCAGTACTTC. This gives the protein CATSRDRGLADSYEQYF.

Ten or more counts support this clonotype. V gene TRBV20-1 combines with J gene TRBJ2-3, with D possibly being TRBD2 (5 bases). The CDR3 runs 15 residues. CDR1 is DFQATT and CDR2 is SNEGSKA in the germline V gene (reference sequence). Trimming removed 2 bases from V and 2 bases from J, with 14 bases in between. CDR3 bases: TGCAGTGCTAGAAGTTGGACTGGTTCCACAGATACGCAGTATTTT. Encoded protein: CSARSWTGSTDTQYF.

This clonotype was seen a handful of times. The V and J genes are TRBV5-6 and TRBJ1-1; no clear D. The CDR3 is made up of 15 amino acids. V lost 0 bases and J lost 4, with 13 bases in between. Germline CDR1 is SGHDT and CDR2 is YYEEEE. The CDR3 coding sequence is TGTGCCAGCAGCTTGGTGCGTTCCGGGAGCACTGAAGCTTTCTTT. It is translated as CASSLVRSGSTEAFF.

The V gene is TRBV28, the J gene TRBJ1-5; D is undetermined. V gave up 7 bases and J gave up 5 bases, with 15 bases separating them. CDR3 length equals 14 residues. Germline values: CDR1 MDHEN, CDR2 SYDVKM. The CDR3 protein is CASTRGEVDQPQHF. CDR3 sequence (DNA): TGTGCCAGCACACGTGGGGAGGTTGATCAGCCCCAGCATTTT.

The rearrangement links TRBV6-1 to TRBJ1-2; TRBD1 aligns across 8 bases. Germline values: CDR1 MNHNS, CDR2 SASEGT. The CDR3 covers 16 residues. V dropped 8 bases and J dropped 0; count of bases not matched to a gene: 11. CDR3 sequence reads: CASGTPTGGTNYGYTF. In DNA form, the CDR3 reads TGTGCCAGCGGAACTCCTACAGGGGGAACTAACTATGGCTACACCTTC.

The chain recombines TRBV20-1 with TRBJ1-5; possible D gene TRBD1, 5 bases. The CDR3 spans 12 residues. Germline V gene sequence: CDR1 DFQATT, CDR2 SNEGSKA (reference sequence). The V end was cut by 6 bases, the J end by 6 bases, with 12 bases between. The CDR3 DNA is TGCAGTGCCTACAGGATGAGTCAGCCCCAGCATTTT. This codes for CSAYRMSQPQHF.

Remarks on this clonotype: One junction end does not reproduce the germline sequence, and a read error may be involved. The J gene is TRBJ2-7, the V gene TRBV20-1; D is undetermined. The CDR3 is 12 amino acids. Germline V gene data show CDR1 as DFQATT and CDR2 as SNEGSKA (reference sequence). The CDR3 spells CSARAGAYDQYF. In DNA, the CDR3 is TGCAGTGCTAGGGCAGGAGCCTACGACCAGTACTTC.

This clonotype came up a few times. The V call is TRBV7-2, the J call TRBJ1-2, with 8 bases identical to TRBD1. V trimming: 5 bases; J trimming: 4 bases; junction bases outside the gene matches: 9. The CDR3 covers 15 residues. The germline V gene encodes CDR1 SGHTA and CDR2 FQGNSA. DNA of the CDR3: TGTGCCAGCAGCATAGGACAGGGACAGTCCTATGGCTACACCTTC. Protein: CASSIGQGQSYGYTF.

This clonotype came up many times. The gene calls are TRBV20-1 and TRBJ2-2, with D uncertain. V gave up 7 bases and J gave up 0 bases, with 12 bases separating them. Germline V gives CDR1 DFQATT, CDR2 SNEGSKA (reference sequence). This CDR3 is built from 14 residues. This CDR3 reads CSVRRPSNTGELFF. CDR3 nucleotide sequence: TGCAGTGTCAGACGGCCATCGAACACCGGGGAGCTGTTTTTT.

This clonotype was seen ten or more times. The rearrangement links TRBV6-2 or TRBV6-3 to TRBJ2-1; D is possibly TRBD1 (5 bases). The CDR3 contains 13 residues. The ends were cut back, 2 bases at V and 8 bases at J, with 10 bases in the middle. Germline-derived CDR1 and CDR2 are MNHEY and SVGEGT. The CDR3 sequence is CASSYAGIDEQFF. CDR3 nucleotides: TGTGCCAGCAGTTACGCAGGGATAGATGAGCAGTTCTTC.

This clonotype was seen a handful of times. The chain combines TRBV4-2 with TRBJ1-4, with D unresolved. The CDR3 sequence is 15 residues long. V lost 0 bases to trimming and J lost 3 bases, with 8 bases between them. CDR1 is LGHNA and CDR2 is YNFKEQ in the germline V gene. CDR3 sequence reads: CASSQDWQSNEKLFF. The CDR3 bases are TGTGCCAGCAGCCAAGATTGGCAGTCTAATGAAAAACTGTTTTTT.

The chain carries TRBV6-1 and TRBJ1-5; the match to TRBD1 covers 7 bases. Germline CDR1 is MNHNS and CDR2 is SASEGT. V trimming: 3 bases; J trimming: 2 bases; junction bases outside the gene matches: 1. The CDR3 runs to 14 residues. CDR3 protein: CASSDQGGNQPQHF. CDR3 nucleotide sequence: TGTGCCAGCAGTGATCAGGGGGGCAATCAGCCCCAGCATTTT.

There are a few counts of this clonotype. This sequence joins TRBV11-2 and TRBJ2-5; D is unresolved. In germline, CDR1 is SGHAT, CDR2 FQNNGV. Trimming shortened V by 0 bases and J by 7 bases, and 21 bases separated the two germline ends. The CDR3 is 17 residues long. CDR3 sequence reads: CASSLDLRTAFLGTQYF. CDR3 in DNA: TGTGCCAGCAGCTTAGATCTAAGGACGGCCTTCCTCGGGACCCAGTACTTC.

This clonotype was picked up a small number of times. The V gene is TRBV18, the J gene TRBJ2-1, with 8 bases aligning to TRBD2. J gave up 3 bases and V 2 bases, and 6 bases lay outside the gene matches. This CDR3 has 16 residues. Germline V gene sequence: CDR1 KGHSH, CDR2 LQKENI. The CDR3 nucleotides read TGTGCCAGCTCACCAGACGCGACTAGCGACTACAATGAGCAGTTCTTC. This gives the protein CASSPDATSDYNEQFF.